This TCR beta chain was sequenced in a study of T cell repertoires in cytomegalovirus infection. In its sample, this clonotype was seen a few times. V dropped 4 bases and J dropped 4; count of bases not matched to a gene: 9. The CDR3 has 17 residues. TCRdb re-called the reads through MiXCR, storing one row per CDR3 protein. The sample includes 200,000 to 300,000 distinct CDR3 sequences, around 9% seen only once; the top ten take about 15%. This receptor was identified in a human donor in good health (CMV status not recorded). Some clones in this sample may be carry-over from other donors' samples. The rearrangement uses TRBV12-3 or TRBV12-4 and TRBJ2-2, with 10 bases lining up with TRBD1. Material for sequencing was PBMCs. The CDR3 is CASSYAGTGVVTGELFF. CDR3 sequence (DNA): TGTGCCAGCAGTTACGCCGGGACAGGGGTAGTCACCGGGGAGCTGTTTTTT.